Listed here are 2 T cell receptor beta chains from one sample, sequenced in a study of shared clonotypes between healthy human individuals. Clones were sequenced by immunoSEQ multiplex PCR, and TCRdb holds only the in-frame ones, with some missing. The profile shows about 330,000 clones, 87% of them singletons. Sequenced sample: memory CD8+ T cells sorted from blood. Subset specified: CD45RO+ cells pooled with CCR7-negative TemRA cells. The origin of the receptors is a man aged 18 to 35 in good health.

The V and J genes are TRBV28 and TRBJ2-7; D may be TRBD2 (5 bases). The CDR3 loop spans 17 amino acids. With 3 bases removed from V and 0 bases from J, the gap between germline ends came to 18 bases. CDR1 MDHEN and CDR2 SYDVKM come from the germline V gene. CDR3 DNA sequence: TGTGCCAGCAGTTTGCCCCCCTCTGACGGGAACTCCTACGAGCAGTACTTC. Translation: CASSLPPSDGNSYEQYF.

This sequence joins TRBV5-1 and TRBJ2-7; D not certain. This CDR3 has 12 amino acids. Per the germline V gene, CDR1 is SGHRS and CDR2 is YFSETQ. V shed 1 base and J shed 5 bases, with 7 bases lying between them. CDR3 sequence (DNA): TGCGCCAGCAGCTTGAGTTTCCACGAGCAGTACTTC. Its translation: CASSLSFHEQYF.